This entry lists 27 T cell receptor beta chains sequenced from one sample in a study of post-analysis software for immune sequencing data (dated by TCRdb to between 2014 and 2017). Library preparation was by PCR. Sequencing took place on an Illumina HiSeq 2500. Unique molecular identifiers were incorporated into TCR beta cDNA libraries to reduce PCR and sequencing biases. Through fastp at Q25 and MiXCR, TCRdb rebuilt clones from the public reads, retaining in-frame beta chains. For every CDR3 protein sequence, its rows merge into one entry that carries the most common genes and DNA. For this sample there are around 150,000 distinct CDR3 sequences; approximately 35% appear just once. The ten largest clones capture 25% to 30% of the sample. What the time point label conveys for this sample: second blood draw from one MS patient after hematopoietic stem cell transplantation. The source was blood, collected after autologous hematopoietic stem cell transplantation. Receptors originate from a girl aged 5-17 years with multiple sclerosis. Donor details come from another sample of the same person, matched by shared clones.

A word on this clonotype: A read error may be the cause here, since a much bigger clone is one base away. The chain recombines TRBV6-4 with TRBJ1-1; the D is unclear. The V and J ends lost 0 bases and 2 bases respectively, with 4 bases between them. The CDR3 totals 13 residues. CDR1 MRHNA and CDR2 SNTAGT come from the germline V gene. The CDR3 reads CASSDSDNTEAFF. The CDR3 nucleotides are TGTGCCAGCAGTGACTCGGACAACACTGAAGCTTTCTTT.

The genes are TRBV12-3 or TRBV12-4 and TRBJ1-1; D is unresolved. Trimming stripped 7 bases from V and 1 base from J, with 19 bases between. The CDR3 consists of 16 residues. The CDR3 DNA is TGTGCCAGCACCGATGGAGGCTGGTTGGGGAACACTGAAGCTTTCTTT. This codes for CASTDGGWLGNTEAFF.

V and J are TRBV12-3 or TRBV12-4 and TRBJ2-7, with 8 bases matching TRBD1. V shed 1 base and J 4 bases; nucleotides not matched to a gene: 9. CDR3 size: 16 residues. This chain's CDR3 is CASSLDETGVLYEQYF. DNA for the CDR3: TGTGCCAGCAGTTTAGACGAGACAGGGGTTTTGTACGAGCAGTACTTC.

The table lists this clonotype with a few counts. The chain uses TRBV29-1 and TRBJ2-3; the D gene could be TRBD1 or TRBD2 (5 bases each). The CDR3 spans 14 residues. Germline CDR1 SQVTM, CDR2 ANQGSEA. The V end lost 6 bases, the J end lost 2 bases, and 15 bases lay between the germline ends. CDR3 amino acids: CSVAGTIATDTQYF. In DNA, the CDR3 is TGCAGCGTCGCCGGGACCATAGCCACAGATACGCAGTATTTT.

CDR3 amino acids: CASSAGQAYQETQYF. The CDR3 DNA follows: TGCGCCAGCAGCGCCGGACAAGCCTACCAAGAGACCCAGTACTTC. The chain uses TRBV5-1 and TRBJ2-5; tentatively, D is TRBD1 (5 bases). The CDR3 consists of 15 residues. The germline V gene encodes CDR1 SGHRS and CDR2 YFSETQ. The V end lost 4 bases, the J end lost 0 bases, and 13 bases lay between the germline ends.

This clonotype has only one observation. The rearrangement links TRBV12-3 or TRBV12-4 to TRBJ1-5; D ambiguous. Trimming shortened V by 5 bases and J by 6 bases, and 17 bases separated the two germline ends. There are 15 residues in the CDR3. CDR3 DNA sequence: TGTGCCAGCAGTCCCCGACGGCCCATGGCTCAGCCCCAGCATTTT. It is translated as CASSPRRPMAQPQHF.

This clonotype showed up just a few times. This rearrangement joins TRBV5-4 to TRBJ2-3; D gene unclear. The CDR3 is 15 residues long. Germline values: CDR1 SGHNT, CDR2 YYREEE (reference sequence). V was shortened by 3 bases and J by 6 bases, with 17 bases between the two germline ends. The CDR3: CASSSPGPIADTQYF. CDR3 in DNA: TGTGCCAGCAGCTCTCCGGGCCCTATCGCGGATACGCAGTATTTT.

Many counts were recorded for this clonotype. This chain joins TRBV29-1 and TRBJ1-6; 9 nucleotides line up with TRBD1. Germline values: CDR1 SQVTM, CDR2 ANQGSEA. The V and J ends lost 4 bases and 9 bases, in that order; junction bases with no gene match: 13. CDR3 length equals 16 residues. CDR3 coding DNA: TGCAGCGTTGCGCCCCCCTGGGACAGGGCGCCTTCACCCCTCCACTTT. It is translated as CSVAPPWDRAPSPLHF.

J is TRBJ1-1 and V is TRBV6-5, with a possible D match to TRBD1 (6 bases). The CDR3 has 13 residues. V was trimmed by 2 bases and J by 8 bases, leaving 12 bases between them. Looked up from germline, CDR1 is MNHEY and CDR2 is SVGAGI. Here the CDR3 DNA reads TGTGCCAGCAGTTACCAGGGGATATCAGAAGCTTTCTTT. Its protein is CASSYQGISEAFF.

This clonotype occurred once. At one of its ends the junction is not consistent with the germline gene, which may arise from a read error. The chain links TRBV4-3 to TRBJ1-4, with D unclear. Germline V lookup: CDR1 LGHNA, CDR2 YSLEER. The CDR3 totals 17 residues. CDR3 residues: CASSQDRPSRSNEKRFF. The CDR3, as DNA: TGCGCCAGCAGCCAAGACCGCCCCTCCCGGAGTAATGAAAAACGGTTTTTT.

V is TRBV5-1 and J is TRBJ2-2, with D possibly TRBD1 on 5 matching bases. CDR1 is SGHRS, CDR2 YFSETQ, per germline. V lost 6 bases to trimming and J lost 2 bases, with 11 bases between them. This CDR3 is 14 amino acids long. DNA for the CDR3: TGCGCCAGCAAGGGGTCCACCAACACCGGGGAGCTGTTTTTT. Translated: CASKGSTNTGELFF.

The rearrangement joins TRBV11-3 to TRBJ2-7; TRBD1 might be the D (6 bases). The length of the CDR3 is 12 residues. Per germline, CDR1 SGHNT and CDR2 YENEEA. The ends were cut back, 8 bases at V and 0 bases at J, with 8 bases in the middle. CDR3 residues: CASRDNSYEQYF. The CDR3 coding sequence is TGTGCCAGCCGGGACAACTCCTACGAGCAGTACTTC.

This CDR3 is CASSGNQETQYF. For the CDR3, the DNA is TGTGCCAGCAGCGGAAATCAAGAGACCCAGTACTTC. The chain links TRBV5-4 to TRBJ2-5; the D is unclear. CDR1 and CDR2 from the germline V gene are SGHNT and YYREEE (reference sequence). The CDR3 is made up of 12 amino acids. Between the trimmed V and J ends, which lost 4 bases and 2 bases, there was a span of 6 bases.

CDR3 bases: TGTGCCAGCAGCCTAGGACCGGGACTAGCGGAGTCCTACAATGAGCAGTTCTTC. Amino acid sequence: CASSLGPGLAESYNEQFF. The chain employs TRBV7-6 and TRBJ2-1; 11 nucleotides align to TRBD2. CDR3 length: 18 amino acids. Germline V gene sequence: CDR1 SGHVS, CDR2 FNYEAQ. Germline trimming cut 5 bases from V and 1 base from J; bases unmatched to any gene: 10.

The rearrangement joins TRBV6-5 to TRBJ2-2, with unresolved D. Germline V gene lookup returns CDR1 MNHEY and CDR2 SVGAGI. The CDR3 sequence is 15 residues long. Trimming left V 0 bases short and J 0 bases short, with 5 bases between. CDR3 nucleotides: TGTGCCAGCAGTTACTCCTTGCCGAACACCGGGGAGCTGTTTTTT. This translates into CASSYSLPNTGELFF.

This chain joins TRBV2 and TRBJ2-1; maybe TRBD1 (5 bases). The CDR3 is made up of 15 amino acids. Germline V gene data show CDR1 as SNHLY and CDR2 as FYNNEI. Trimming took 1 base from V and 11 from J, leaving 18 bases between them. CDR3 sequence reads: CASSEGISTVSKQFF. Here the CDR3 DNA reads TGTGCCAGCAGTGAAGGGATCTCGACAGTTAGTAAGCAGTTCTTC.

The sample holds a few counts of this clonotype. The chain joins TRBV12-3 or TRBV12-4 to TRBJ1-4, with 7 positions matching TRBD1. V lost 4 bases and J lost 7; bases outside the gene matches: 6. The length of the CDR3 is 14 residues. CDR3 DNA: TGTGCCAGCAGTTATGCACAGGGGAGTGAAAAACTGTTTTTT. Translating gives CASSYAQGSEKLFF.

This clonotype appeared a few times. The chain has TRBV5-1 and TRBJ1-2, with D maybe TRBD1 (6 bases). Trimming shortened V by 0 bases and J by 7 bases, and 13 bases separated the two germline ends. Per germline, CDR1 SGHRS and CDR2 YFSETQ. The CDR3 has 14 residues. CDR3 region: CASSLGQEKTGYTF. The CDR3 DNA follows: TGCGCCAGCAGCTTGGGACAGGAAAAGACTGGCTACACCTTC.

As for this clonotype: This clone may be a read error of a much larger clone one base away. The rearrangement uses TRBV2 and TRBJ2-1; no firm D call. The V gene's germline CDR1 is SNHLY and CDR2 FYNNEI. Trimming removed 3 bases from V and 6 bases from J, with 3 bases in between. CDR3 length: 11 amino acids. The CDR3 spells CASSDFNEQFF. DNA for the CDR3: TGTGCCAGCAGTGATTTCAATGAGCAGTTCTTC.

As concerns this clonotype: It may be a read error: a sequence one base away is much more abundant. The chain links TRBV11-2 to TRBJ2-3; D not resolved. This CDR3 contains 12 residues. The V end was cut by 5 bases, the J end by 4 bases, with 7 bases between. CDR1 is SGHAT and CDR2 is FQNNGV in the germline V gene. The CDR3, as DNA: TGTGCCAGCAGCCCCCGCCCAGATACGCAGTATTTT. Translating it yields CASSPRPDTQYF.

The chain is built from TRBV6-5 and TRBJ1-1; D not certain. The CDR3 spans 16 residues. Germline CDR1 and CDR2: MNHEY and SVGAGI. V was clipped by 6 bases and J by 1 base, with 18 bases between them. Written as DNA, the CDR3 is TGTGCCAGCAGCCCCGAGATCGGACGGACGAACACTGAAGCTTTCTTT. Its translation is CASSPEIGRTNTEAFF.

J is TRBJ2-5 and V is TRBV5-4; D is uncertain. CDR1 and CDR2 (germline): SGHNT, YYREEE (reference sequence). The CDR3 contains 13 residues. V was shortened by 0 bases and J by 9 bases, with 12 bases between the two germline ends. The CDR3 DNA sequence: TGTGCCAGCAGCTTGGCTGAAGAAATGGCCCAGTACTTC. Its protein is CASSLAEEMAQYF.

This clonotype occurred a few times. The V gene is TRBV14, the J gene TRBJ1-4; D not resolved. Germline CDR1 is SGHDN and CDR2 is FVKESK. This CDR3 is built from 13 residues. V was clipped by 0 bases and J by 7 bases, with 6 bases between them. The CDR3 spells CASSQDWFEKLFF. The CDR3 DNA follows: TGTGCCAGCAGCCAAGACTGGTTTGAAAAACTGTTTTTT.

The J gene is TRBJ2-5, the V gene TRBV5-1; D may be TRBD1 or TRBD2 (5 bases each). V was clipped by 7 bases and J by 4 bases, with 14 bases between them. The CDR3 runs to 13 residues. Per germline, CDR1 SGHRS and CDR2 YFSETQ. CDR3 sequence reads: CASGTAETETQYF. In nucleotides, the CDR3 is TGCGCCAGCGGGACGGCCGAAACAGAGACCCAGTACTTC.

CDR3 sequence (DNA): TGTGCCAGCAGTTTGCCGCGGGGACTAGACTATGGCTACACCTTC. As protein: CASSLPRGLDYGYTF. This chain joins TRBV28 and TRBJ1-2, with D tentatively TRBD1 (5 bases). The germline gives CDR1 MDHEN, CDR2 SYDVKM. The CDR3 contains 15 residues. The V gene lost 3 bases and the J gene lost 3 bases, with 14 bases spanning the gap.

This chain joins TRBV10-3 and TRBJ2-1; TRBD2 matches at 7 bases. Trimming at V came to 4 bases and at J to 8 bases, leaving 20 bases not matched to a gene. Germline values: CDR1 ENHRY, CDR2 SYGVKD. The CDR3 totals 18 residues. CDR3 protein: CAISGTPIERGNRDEQFF. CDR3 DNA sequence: TGTGCCATCAGTGGGACCCCGATCGAGCGGGGCAATAGGGATGAGCAGTTCTTC.

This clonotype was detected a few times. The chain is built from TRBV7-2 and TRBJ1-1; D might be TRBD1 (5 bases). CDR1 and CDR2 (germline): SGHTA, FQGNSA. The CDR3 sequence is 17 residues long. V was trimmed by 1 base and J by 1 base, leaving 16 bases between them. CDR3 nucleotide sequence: TGTGCCAGCAGCTTAGGCGGGGCAGGGTGGACGAACACTGAAGCTTTCTTT. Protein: CASSLGGAGWTNTEAFF.